A single sample gave rise to the 5 T cell receptor beta chains below, sequenced in a study of CD8+ T cells in alopecia areata. Reverse transcribed after extraction, RNA yielded cDNA as the sequencing template. Some clones are missing from TCRdb's copy, which holds only in-frame ones; the method was immunoSEQ multiplex PCR. In the table there are under 150,000 clones, around 45% of which are singletons. Source material: NKG2D-low CD8+ T cells sorted from blood. The receptors shown here come from a human donor with alopecia areata.

This clone has only a few counts. This chain uses TRBV28 with TRBJ1-5; D call uncertain. The germline V gene has CDR1 MDHEN and CDR2 SYDVKM. The V end was cut by 3 bases, the J end by 4 bases, with 10 bases between. The CDR3 is 14 amino acids. The CDR3 bases are TGTGCCAGCAGTTTTCCAGGAGGGAATCAGCCCCAGCATTTT. Its translation: CASSFPGGNQPQHF.

DNA for the CDR3: TGTGCCAGCAAGTCTGGGGCCAACGTCCTGACTTTC. Translated, it gives CASKSGANVLTF. The V call is TRBV9, the J call TRBJ2-6; D not certain. CDR3 length: 12 amino acids. V was clipped by 6 bases and J by 1 base, with 2 bases between them. Germline values: CDR1 SGDLS, CDR2 YYNGEE.

This clone appeared once. V usage is TRBV11-2 and J usage is TRBJ2-5, with D unresolved. This CDR3 contains 13 residues. The germline gives CDR1 SGHAT, CDR2 FQNNGV. Trimming removed 0 bases at V and 5 bases at J, with 7 bases between. In DNA form, the CDR3 reads TGTGCCAGCAGCTTAGATCCTGAGGAGACCCAGTACTTC. It specifies CASSLDPEETQYF.

The rearrangement links TRBV5-1 to TRBJ2-7; 10 bases align to TRBD2. Germline lookup yields CDR1 SGHRS and CDR2 YFSETQ. V dropped 4 bases and J dropped 0; count of bases not matched to a gene: 7. The CDR3 spans 16 residues. CDR3 DNA: TGCGCCAGCAGCCCCTTGGGGACTAGCGCCTCCTACGAGCAGTACTTC. Amino acid sequence: CASSPLGTSASYEQYF. Full variable domain (missing parts from reference TRBV5-1 and TRBJ2-7): KAGVTQTPRYLIKTRGQQVTLSCSPISGHRSVSWYQQTPGQGLQFLFEYFSETQRNKGNFPGRFSGRQFSNSRSEMNVSTLELGDSALYLCASSPLGTSASYEQYFGPGTRLTVT.

This clone has more than one count but fewer than ten. This rearrangement joins TRBV7-9 to TRBJ2-7; 7 bases align to TRBD1. The CDR3 runs to 11 residues. J gave up 13 bases and V 4 bases, and 7 bases lay outside the gene matches. Germline CDR1 reads SEHNR; CDR2 reads FQNEAQ (reference sequence). CDR3 region: CASSSGQEGYF. The CDR3 DNA reads TGTGCCAGCAGCTCTGGACAGGAAGGTTACTTC. Using reference TRBV7-9 and TRBJ2-7 for the parts outside the CDR3, the full variable domain is DTGVSQNPRHKITKRGQNVTFRCDPISEHNRLYWYRQTLGQGPEFLTYFQNEAQLEKSRLLSDRFSAERPKGSFSTLEIQRTEQGDSAMYLCASSSGQEGYFGPGTRLTVT.